This T cell receptor (beta chain) was documented in a study of CD8+ T cells in alopecia areata. Alopecia areata patients provided lesional scalp punch biopsies and peripheral blood. The study, taken as a whole, reports: Relative to mice, TCR sharing across patients was less clear, a difference possibly HLA-related.

Extraction of RNA preceded its reverse transcription into cDNA, which served as the sequencing template. Clones were read by immunoSEQ multiplex PCR, and TCRdb kept only the in-frame ones, dropping some. This table has under 7,500 clones, about 66% appearing once. The CDR3 has 13 amino acids. V gave up 6 bases and J gave up 3 bases, with 9 bases separating them. Germline CDR1 reads SNHLY; CDR2 reads FYNNEI. As for this clone: Its specificity is unknown.

Material: skin, obtained at week 0. This chain connects TRBV2 to TRBJ1-5; D ambiguous. This TCR derives from a human donor with alopecia areata. The CDR3 is CASSGLPNQPQHF. In DNA form, the CDR3 reads TGTGCCAGCAGCGGACTCCCCAATCAGCCCCAGCATTTT.